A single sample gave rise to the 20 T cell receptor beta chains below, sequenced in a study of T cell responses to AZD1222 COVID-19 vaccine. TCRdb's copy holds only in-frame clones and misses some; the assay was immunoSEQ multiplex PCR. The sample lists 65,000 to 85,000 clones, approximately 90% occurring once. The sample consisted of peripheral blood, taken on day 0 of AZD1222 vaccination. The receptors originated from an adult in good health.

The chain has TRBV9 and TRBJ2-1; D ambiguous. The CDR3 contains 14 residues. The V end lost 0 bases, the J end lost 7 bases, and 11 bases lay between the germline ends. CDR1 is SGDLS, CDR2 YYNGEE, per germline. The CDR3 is CASSVATWRNEQFF. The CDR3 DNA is TGTGCCAGCAGCGTAGCTACCTGGCGAAATGAGCAGTTCTTC.

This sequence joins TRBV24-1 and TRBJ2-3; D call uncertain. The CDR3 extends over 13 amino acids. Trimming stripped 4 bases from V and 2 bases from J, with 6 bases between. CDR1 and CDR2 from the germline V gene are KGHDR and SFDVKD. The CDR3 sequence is CATSDPPTDTQYF. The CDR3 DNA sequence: TGTGCCACCAGTGACCCCCCCACAGATACGCAGTATTTT.

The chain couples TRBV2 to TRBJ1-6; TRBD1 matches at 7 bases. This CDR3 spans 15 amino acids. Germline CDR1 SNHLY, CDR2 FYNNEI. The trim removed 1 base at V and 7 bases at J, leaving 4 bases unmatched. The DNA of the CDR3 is TGTGCCAGCAGTGAAGAGGTCAGGGGGAATTCACCCCTCCACTTT. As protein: CASSEEVRGNSPLHF.

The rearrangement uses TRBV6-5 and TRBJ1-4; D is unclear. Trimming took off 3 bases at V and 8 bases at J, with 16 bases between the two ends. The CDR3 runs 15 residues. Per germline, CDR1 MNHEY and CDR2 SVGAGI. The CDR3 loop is CASSYFRDLSEKLFF. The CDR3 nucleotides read TGTGCCAGCAGTTATTTCCGGGATTTGTCCGAAAAACTGTTTTTT.

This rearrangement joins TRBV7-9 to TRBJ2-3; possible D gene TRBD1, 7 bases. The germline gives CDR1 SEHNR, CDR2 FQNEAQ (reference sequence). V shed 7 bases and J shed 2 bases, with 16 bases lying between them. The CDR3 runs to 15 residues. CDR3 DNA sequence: TGTGCCAGCACACTGGGGGGACAGCTCACAGATACGCAGTATTTT. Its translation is CASTLGGQLTDTQYF.

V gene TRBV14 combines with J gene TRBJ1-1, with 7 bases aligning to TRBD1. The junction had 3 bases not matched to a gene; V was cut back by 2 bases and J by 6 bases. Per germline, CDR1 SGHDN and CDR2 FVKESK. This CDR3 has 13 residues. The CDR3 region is CASSQSRGAEAFF. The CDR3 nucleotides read TGTGCCAGCAGCCAAAGCAGGGGGGCTGAAGCTTTCTTT.

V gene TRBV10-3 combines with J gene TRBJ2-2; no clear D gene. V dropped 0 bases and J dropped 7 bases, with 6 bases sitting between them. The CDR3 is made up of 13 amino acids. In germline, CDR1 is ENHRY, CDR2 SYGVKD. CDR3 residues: CAISESGYGELFF. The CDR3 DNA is TGTGCCATCAGTGAGTCGGGGTACGGGGAGCTGTTTTTT.

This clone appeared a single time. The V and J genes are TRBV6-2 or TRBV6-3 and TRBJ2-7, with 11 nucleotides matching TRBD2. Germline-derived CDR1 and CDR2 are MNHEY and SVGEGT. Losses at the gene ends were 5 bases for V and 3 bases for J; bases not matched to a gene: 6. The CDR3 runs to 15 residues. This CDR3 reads CASSASGGNLYEQYF. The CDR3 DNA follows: TGTGCCAGCAGTGCTAGCGGGGGGAACCTCTACGAGCAGTACTTC.

As DNA, the CDR3 is TGCGCCAGCAGCCAAGATCTTGCGGGGGGAAAAGATACGCAGTATTTT. The encoded protein is CASSQDLAGGKDTQYF. The gene calls are TRBV4-3 and TRBJ2-3, with 8 bases fitting TRBD2. The CDR3 has 16 residues. The V segment lost 0 bases and the J segment 5 bases; nucleotides outside the gene matches: 7. Germline CDR1 LGHNA, CDR2 YSLEER.

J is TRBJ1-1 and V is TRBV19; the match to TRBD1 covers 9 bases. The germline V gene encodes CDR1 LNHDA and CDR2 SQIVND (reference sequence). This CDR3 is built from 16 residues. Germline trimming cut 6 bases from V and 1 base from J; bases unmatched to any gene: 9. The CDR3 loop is CASRTGGGFSNTEAFF. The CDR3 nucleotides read TGTGCCAGTAGGACAGGGGGTGGGTTTTCGAACACTGAAGCTTTCTTT.

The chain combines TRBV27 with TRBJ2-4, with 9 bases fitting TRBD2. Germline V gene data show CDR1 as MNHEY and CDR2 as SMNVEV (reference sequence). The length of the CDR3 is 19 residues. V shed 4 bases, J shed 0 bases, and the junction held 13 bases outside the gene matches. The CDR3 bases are TGTGCCAGCAGTTCCACGGCGGGGGGGGATTCTTTAGCCAAAAACATTCAGTACTTC. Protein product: CASSSTAGGDSLAKNIQYF.

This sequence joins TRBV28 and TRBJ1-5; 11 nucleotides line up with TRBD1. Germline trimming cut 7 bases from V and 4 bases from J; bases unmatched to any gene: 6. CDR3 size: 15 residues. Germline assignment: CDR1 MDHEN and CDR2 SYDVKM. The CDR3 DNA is TGTGCCAGCAATGCCGGGACAGGGGGTAATCAGCCCCAGCATTTT. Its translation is CASNAGTGGNQPQHF.

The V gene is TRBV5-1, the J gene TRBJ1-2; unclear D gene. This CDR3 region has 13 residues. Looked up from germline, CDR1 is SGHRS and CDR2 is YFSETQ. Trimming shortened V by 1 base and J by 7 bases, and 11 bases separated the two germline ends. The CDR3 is CASSLISTGGYTF. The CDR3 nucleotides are TGCGCCAGCAGCTTGATATCAACGGGTGGCTACACCTTC.

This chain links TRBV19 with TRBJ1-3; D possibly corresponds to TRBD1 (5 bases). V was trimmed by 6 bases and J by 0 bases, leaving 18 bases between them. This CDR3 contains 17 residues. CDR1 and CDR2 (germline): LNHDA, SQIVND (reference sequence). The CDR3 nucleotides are TGTGCCAGTAGGCGGACTCCTGAGGGACTCTCTGGAAACACCATATATTTT. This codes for CASRRTPEGLSGNTIYF.

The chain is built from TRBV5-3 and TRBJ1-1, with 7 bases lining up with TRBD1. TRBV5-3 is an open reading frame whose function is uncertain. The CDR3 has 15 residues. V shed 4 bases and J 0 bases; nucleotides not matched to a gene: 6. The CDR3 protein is CARSRTGLMNTEAFF. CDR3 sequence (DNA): TGTGCCAGAAGCCGGACAGGCCTCATGAACACTGAAGCTTTCTTT.

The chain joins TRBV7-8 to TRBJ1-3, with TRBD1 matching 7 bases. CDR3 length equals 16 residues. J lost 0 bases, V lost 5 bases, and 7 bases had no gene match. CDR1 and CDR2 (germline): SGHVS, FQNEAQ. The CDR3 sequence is CASSAGQPGSGNTIYF. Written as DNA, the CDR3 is TGTGCCAGCAGCGCGGGACAGCCGGGCTCTGGAAACACCATATATTTT.

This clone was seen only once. CDR3 sequence reads: CASRGTGGTEAFF. Written as DNA, the CDR3 is TGTGCCAGCAGGGGAACAGGGGGCACTGAAGCTTTCTTT. This chain uses TRBV28 with TRBJ1-1; 8 bases fit TRBD1. The junction had 4 bases not matched to a gene; V was cut back by 6 bases and J by 4 bases. The germline V gene encodes CDR1 MDHEN and CDR2 SYDVKM. This CDR3 contains 13 residues. Together with reference TRBV28 and TRBJ1-1, the CDR3 gives the full variable domain: DVKVTQSSRYLVKRTGEKVFLECVQDMDHENMFWYRQDPGLGLRLIYFSYDVKMKEKGDIPEGYSVSREKKERFSLILESASTNQTSMYLCASRGTGGTEAFFGQGTRLTVV.

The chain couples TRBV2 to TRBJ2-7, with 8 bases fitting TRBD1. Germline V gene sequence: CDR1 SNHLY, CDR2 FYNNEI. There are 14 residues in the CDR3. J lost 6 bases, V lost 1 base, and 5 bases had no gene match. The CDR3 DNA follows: TGTGCCAGCAGTGAAGGGACAGGGTTTACCGAGCAGTACTTC. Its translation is CASSEGTGFTEQYF.

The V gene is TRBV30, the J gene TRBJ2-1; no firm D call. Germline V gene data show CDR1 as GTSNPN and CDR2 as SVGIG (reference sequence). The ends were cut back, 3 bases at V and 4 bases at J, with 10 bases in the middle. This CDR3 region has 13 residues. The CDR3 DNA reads TGTGCCTGGAGGGATCGCCCTTACAATGAGCAGTTCTTC. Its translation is CAWRDRPYNEQFF.

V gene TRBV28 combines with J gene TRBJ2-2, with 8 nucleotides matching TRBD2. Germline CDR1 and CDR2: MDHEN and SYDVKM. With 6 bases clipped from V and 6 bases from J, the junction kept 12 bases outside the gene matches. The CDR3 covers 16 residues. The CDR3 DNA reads TGTGCCAGCAGGCTAAGGGTTAGCGGGGTCGCCGGGGAGCTGTTTTTT. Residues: CASRLRVSGVAGELFF.